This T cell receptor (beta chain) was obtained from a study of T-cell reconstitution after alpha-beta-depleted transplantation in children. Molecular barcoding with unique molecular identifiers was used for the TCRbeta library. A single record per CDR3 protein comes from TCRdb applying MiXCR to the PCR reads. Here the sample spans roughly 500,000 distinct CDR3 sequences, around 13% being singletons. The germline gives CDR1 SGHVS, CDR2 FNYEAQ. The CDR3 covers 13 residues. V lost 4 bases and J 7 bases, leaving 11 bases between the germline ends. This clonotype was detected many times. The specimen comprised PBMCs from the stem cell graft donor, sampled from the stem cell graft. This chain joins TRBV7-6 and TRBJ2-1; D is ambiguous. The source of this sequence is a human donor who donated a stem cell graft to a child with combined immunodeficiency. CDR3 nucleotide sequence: TGTGCCAGCAGCTCCTTGGGTCTAAATGAGCAGTTCTTC. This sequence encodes CASSSLGLNEQFF. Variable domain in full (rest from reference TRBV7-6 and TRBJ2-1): GAGVSQSPRYKVTKRGQDVALRCDPISGHVSLYWYRQALGQGPEFLTYFNYEAQQDKSGLPNDRFSAERPEGSISTLTIQRTEQRDSAMYRCASSSLGLNEQFFGPGTRLTVL.